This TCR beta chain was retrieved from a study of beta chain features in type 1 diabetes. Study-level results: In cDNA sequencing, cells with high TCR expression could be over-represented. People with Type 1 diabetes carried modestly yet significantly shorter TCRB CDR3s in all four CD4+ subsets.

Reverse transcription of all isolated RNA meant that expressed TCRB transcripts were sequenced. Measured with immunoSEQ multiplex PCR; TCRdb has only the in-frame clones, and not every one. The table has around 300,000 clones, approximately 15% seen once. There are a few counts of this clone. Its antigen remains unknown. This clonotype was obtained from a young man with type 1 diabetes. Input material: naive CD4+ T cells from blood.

This CDR3 reads CSAAGGVGGSGANVLTF. The CDR3 nucleotides read TGCAGCGCGGCGGGGGGGGTCGGAGGCTCTGGGGCCAACGTCCTGACTTTC. The rearrangement links TRBV29-1 to TRBJ2-6; 9 bases agree with TRBD2. The V segment lost 7 bases and the J segment 0 bases; nucleotides outside the gene matches: 10. CDR3 length equals 17 residues. In germline, CDR1 is SQVTM, CDR2 ANQGSEA.